Each of the 28 T cell receptor beta chains below was sequenced from the same sample in a study of glioma-infiltrating T cells. TCR alpha and beta CDR3 regions were amplified from RNA using iRepertoire nested multiplex PCR. TCRdb independently ran MiXCR on the multiplex PCR reads; one entry per CDR3 protein. In the table there are about 190,000 distinct CDR3 sequences, 30% to 40% of which are singletons. The sequenced sample consisted of glioma tissue, nonneoplastic brain tissue, or PBMCs (not recorded which). All receptors come from a human donor with low-grade glioma or glioblastoma, undergoing nonglioma brain surgery, or in good health (not recorded which).

Turning to this clonotype: This could be a read error, since a much larger clone is one nucleotide away. This chain uses TRBV3-1 with TRBJ2-1, with TRBD2 identical over 7 bases. Germline V gene lookup returns CDR1 LGHDT and CDR2 YNNKEL (reference sequence). V was pared by 2 bases and J by 7 bases, with 11 bases of the junction left unmatched. The CDR3 loop spans 16 amino acids. CDR3 sequence (DNA): TGTGCCAGCAGCCAACTAGAGGGAGGGTTTTATAATGAGCAGTTCTTC. The encoded protein is CASSQLEGGFYNEQFF.

As to this clonotype: It may be a read error: a sequence one base away is much more abundant. V is TRBV7-3 and J is TRBJ2-3, with 7 bases matching TRBD1. The CDR3 is 14 amino acids. CDR1 and CDR2 from the germline V gene are SGHTA and FQGTGA. The CDR3 sequence is CAISLSTGADTQYF. CDR3 sequence (DNA): TGTGCCATCAGCTTATCTACAGGGGCAGATACGCAGTATTTT.

This clonotype has a count of ten or more. The J gene is TRBJ2-7, the V gene TRBV7-2, with TRBD2 matching 8 bases. The V gene's germline CDR1 is SGHTA and CDR2 FQGNSA. The CDR3 is 15 residues long. After removal of 3 bases from V and 2 bases from J, the junction contained 6 bases not matched to a gene. CDR3 sequence: CASSFLTSVTYEQYF. Here the CDR3 DNA reads TGTGCCAGCAGCTTCCTGACTAGCGTTACCTACGAGCAGTACTTC.

This clonotype showed up many times. This chain joins TRBV6-2 or TRBV6-3 and TRBJ2-7, with D perhaps given as TRBD1 or TRBD2 (5 bases each). CDR3 length: 16 residues. Germline CDR1 reads MNHEY; CDR2 reads SVGEGT. V gave up 3 bases and J gave up 0 bases, with 15 bases separating them. CDR3 region: CASSYGDEGSSYEQYF. CDR3 coding DNA: TGTGCCAGCAGTTATGGGGACGAGGGGAGCTCCTACGAGCAGTACTTC.

This clonotype occurred many times. CDR3: CASTTYLVRSLRHNEQFF. CDR3 in DNA: TGTGCCAGCACCACGTACCTGGTTCGGTCCTTACGGCACAATGAGCAGTTCTTC. This sequence joins TRBV27 and TRBJ2-1, with D unresolved. This CDR3 is built from 18 residues. Germline lookup yields CDR1 MNHEY and CDR2 SMNVEV (reference sequence). Trimming took 7 bases from V and 5 from J, leaving 27 bases between them.

J is TRBJ2-3 and V is TRBV2, with 9 bases matching TRBD1. The germline V gene has CDR1 SNHLY and CDR2 FYNNEI. This CDR3 has 16 residues. After removal of 6 bases from V and 6 bases from J, the junction contained 13 bases not matched to a gene. CDR3 DNA sequence: TGTGCCAGCAGGACACCGGGACAGGGCCCAAAGGATACGCAGTATTTT. Translated: CASRTPGQGPKDTQYF.

Notes on this clonotype: Its ends do not fully match the called genes, so a read error is possible. This chain joins TRBV11-2 and TRBJ2-1; the D is unclear. This CDR3 region has 13 residues. In germline, CDR1 is SGHAT, CDR2 FQNNGV. The CDR3 sequence is CASRPGSYSEQFF. The DNA of the CDR3 is TGTGCCAGCCGCCCCGGCTCCTACAGTGAGCAGTTCTTC.

This clonotype occurred many times. The chain is built from TRBV28 and TRBJ1-1; no clear D gene. V lost 2 bases, J lost 2 bases, and 9 bases lay in between. The CDR3 extends over 14 amino acids. CDR1 is MDHEN, CDR2 SYDVKM, per germline. CDR3 residues: CASSLTVQNTEAFF. CDR3 bases: TGTGCCAGCAGTTTAACAGTTCAAAACACTGAAGCTTTCTTT.

This clonotype has at least ten counts. The CDR3 region is CATSDLPNGGPKQFF. The CDR3 DNA sequence: TGTGCCACCAGTGATTTGCCTAACGGGGGCCCTAAGCAGTTCTTC. J is TRBJ2-1 and V is TRBV24-1, with D perhaps being TRBD1 or TRBD2 (6 bases each). The CDR3 is 15 residues long. V lost 0 bases, J lost 11 bases, and 16 bases lay in between. Germline V gene sequence: CDR1 KGHDR, CDR2 SFDVKD.

This clonotype was counted between two and nine times. The chain recombines TRBV7-2 with TRBJ2-5; 9 bases align to TRBD2. CDR3 length: 15 residues. The V gene's germline CDR1 is SGHTA and CDR2 FQGNSA. Trimming took 8 bases from V and 5 from J; bases not matched to a gene: 12. This CDR3 reads CASGRAGGTGETQYF. The CDR3 region has the DNA TGTGCCAGCGGCCGGGCGGGAGGGACTGGGGAGACCCAGTACTTC.

A remark on this clonotype: The junction departs from the called germline gene at one end, perhaps through a read error. The chain joins TRBV12-3 or TRBV12-4 to TRBJ1-6, with D perhaps matching TRBD1 (6 bases). The CDR3 is 14 residues long. CDR3 nucleotides: TGTGCCAGCAGTACTACAGGGCGCGATTCACCCCTCCATTTT. Encoded protein: CASSTTGRDSPLHF.

On this clonotype: With a much larger clone just one base away, this may be a read error. The chain combines TRBV7-3 with TRBJ2-2, with D tentatively TRBD2 (6 bases). Trimming took off 5 bases at V and 6 bases at J, with 16 bases between the two ends. The CDR3 contains 15 residues. From germline, CDR1 is SGHTA and CDR2 FQGTGA. CDR3 bases: TGTGCCAGCAGCGTCGGGGGAGGCCCCCCCGGGGAGCTGTTTTTT. It translates to CASSVGGGPPGELFF.

This clonotype was detected ten times or more. One end of the junction varies from germline; a read error may be responsible. CDR3 DNA: TGTGCCAGCAGCCAAGATTTCTCCGACGAGCAGTACTTC. It is translated as CASSQDFSDEQYF. The chain links TRBV3-1 to TRBJ2-7; D not resolved. Germline V lookup: CDR1 LGHDT, CDR2 YNNKEL (reference sequence). This CDR3 region has 13 residues.

The rearrangement uses TRBV6-6 and TRBJ2-7, with D perhaps TRBD1 or TRBD2 (5 bases each). This CDR3 region has 14 residues. The V gene lost 4 bases and the J gene lost 3 bases, with 13 bases spanning the gap. Per germline, CDR1 MNHNY and CDR2 SVGAGI (reference sequence). The CDR3 sequence is CASSSGAGNYEQYF. In DNA, the CDR3 is TGTGCCAGCAGTTCCGGGGCAGGGAACTACGAGCAGTACTTC.

Turning to this clonotype: This clone may be a read error of a much larger clone one base away. V gene TRBV7-9 combines with J gene TRBJ2-7, with D perhaps TRBD2 (5 bases). Per germline, CDR1 SEHNR and CDR2 FQNEAQ (reference sequence). The CDR3 is 14 amino acids. V lost 5 bases to trimming and J lost 0 bases, with 11 bases between them. CDR3 sequence: CASSTTRGSYEQYF. The CDR3 region has the DNA TGTGCCAGCAGCACAACTAGAGGCTCCTACGAGCAGTACTTC.

The V call is TRBV2, the J call TRBJ2-3; 7 nucleotides agree with TRBD1. CDR1 SNHLY and CDR2 FYNNEI come from the germline V gene. J gave up 5 bases and V 6 bases, and 5 bases lay outside the gene matches. The CDR3 is 13 residues long. The CDR3 DNA reads as TGTGCCAGCAGGGGGACAGCTAAAGATACGCAGTATTTT. As protein: CASRGTAKDTQYF.

This clonotype was counted between two and nine times. This chain uses TRBV19 with TRBJ2-5, with D perhaps given as TRBD1 or TRBD2 (6 bases each). Germline assignment: CDR1 LNHDA and CDR2 SQIVND (reference sequence). The CDR3 is 17 amino acids. V shed 6 bases and J shed 5 bases, with 25 bases lying between them. The DNA of the CDR3 is TGTGCCAGTAGGAAAAAGGGGGGCAGTAATGCTCCTGAGACCCAGTACTTC. It yields the protein CASRKKGGSNAPETQYF.

Many counts were recorded for this clonotype. The V and J genes are TRBV20-1 and TRBJ2-1; 9 positions match TRBD2. Germline assignment: CDR1 DFQATT and CDR2 SNEGSKA (reference sequence). V lost 5 bases, J lost 6 bases, and 11 bases stayed unmatched. The CDR3 has 15 amino acids. The CDR3 loop is CSASISGRDANEQFF. CDR3 sequence (DNA): TGCAGTGCTTCGATTAGCGGGAGAGACGCCAATGAGCAGTTCTTC.

The V call is TRBV18, the J call TRBJ2-1; possibly TRBD1 for D (5 bases). Trimming shortened V by 1 base and J by 8 bases, and 24 bases separated the two germline ends. CDR1 KGHSH and CDR2 LQKENI come from the germline V gene. The CDR3 is made up of 18 amino acids. DNA for the CDR3: TGTGCCAGCTCACCACTCCCGGTCTTTGGGGCAAATGAGGATGAGCAGTTCTTC. Protein: CASSPLPVFGANEDEQFF.

This clonotype came up many times. This chain connects TRBV7-2 to TRBJ2-3; D is unresolved. Germline V CDR1 and CDR2: SGHTA, FQGNSA. The CDR3 sequence is 15 residues long. V was cut by 1 base and J by 0 bases, with 8 bases left in between. CDR3 in DNA: TGTGCCAGCAGCTTAGTGGTGGTTAGCACAGATACGCAGTATTTT. Its translation: CASSLVVVSTDTQYF.

Only a few counts were recorded for this clonotype. This rearrangement joins TRBV2 to TRBJ1-6; no clear D gene. CDR3 size: 18 residues. V gave up 3 bases and J gave up 4 bases, with 19 bases separating them. Germline CDR1 is SNHLY and CDR2 is FYNNEI. CDR3 nucleotide sequence: TGTGCCAGCAGTGACGCGGCCTCTCGACTCCTTTATAATTCACCCCTCCACTTT. It is translated as CASSDAASRLLYNSPLHF.

Of note for this clonotype: An end of the junction does not agree with germline; a read error may underlie this. The chain carries TRBV5-1 and TRBJ2-5; 16 bases match TRBD2. Germline assignment: CDR1 SGHRS and CDR2 YFSETQ. The CDR3 consists of 16 residues. CDR3 protein: CARSLGTSGRGETQYF. The CDR3 DNA sequence: TGCGCCAGAAGCTTGGGGACTAGCGGGAGGGGTGAGACCCAGTACTTC.

This clonotype was detected many times. The chain carries TRBV20-1 and TRBJ2-1; possible D gene TRBD2, 6 bases. Germline V gene data show CDR1 as DFQATT and CDR2 as SNEGSKA (reference sequence). The CDR3 sequence is 14 residues long. The germline V and J ends were trimmed by 6 bases and 4 bases, with 16 bases remaining between them. The CDR3 nucleotides are TGCAGTGCCTCGGACCCCGGGGGTTACAATGAGCAGTTCTTC. Translation gives CSASDPGGYNEQFF.

This clonotype came up many times. This chain connects TRBV6-1 to TRBJ1-4; a weak D match, TRBD1 (5 bases). With 6 bases removed from V and 8 bases from J, the gap between germline ends came to 13 bases. Germline V CDR1 and CDR2: MNHNS, SASEGT. The CDR3 length is 13 residues. As DNA, the CDR3 is TGTGCCAGCAGGGGGGACGCGGCGGAAAAACTGTTTTTT. Translating it yields CASRGDAAEKLFF.

The chain has TRBV5-4 and TRBJ2-5; 7 bases align to TRBD2. V gave up 1 base and J gave up 4 bases; unmatched junction bases: 4. The CDR3 is 14 residues long. Per germline, CDR1 SGHNT and CDR2 YYREEE (reference sequence). The CDR3 reads CASSLRGSTETQYF. The CDR3 bases are TGTGCCAGCAGCTTGCGCGGGAGTACAGAGACCCAGTACTTC.

V and J are TRBV19 and TRBJ1-2, with D tentatively TRBD1 (6 bases). Germline CDR1 and CDR2: LNHDA and SQIVND (reference sequence). The ends were cut back, 7 bases at V and 7 bases at J, with 22 bases in the middle. The CDR3 contains 15 residues. In DNA form, the CDR3 reads TGTGCCAGTACCTACATTCTCGAGGGGGTTGGTGGCTACACCTTC. It specifies CASTYILEGVGGYTF.

As for this clonotype: One junction end disagrees with the germline gene, perhaps due to a read error. The rearrangement links TRBV6-2 or TRBV6-3 to TRBJ2-1, with a tentative D call TRBD2 (6 bases). The CDR3 runs to 17 residues. The germline CDR1 and CDR2 sequences are MNHEY and SVGEGT. This chain's CDR3 is CASSYEASAPYRNEKFF. CDR3 nucleotide sequence: TGTGCCAGCAGTTACGAGGCTAGCGCACCCTACCGGAATGAGAAGTTCTTC.

Worth noting for this clonotype: The junction and the germline gene differ at one end; a read error may be behind it. This chain links TRBV27 with TRBJ1-1; no firm D call. This CDR3 has 18 amino acids. Germline-derived CDR1 and CDR2 are MNHEY and SMNVEV (reference sequence). The CDR3 spells CSSSLTPLWSVIFSEAFF. CDR3 sequence (DNA): TGTTCCAGCAGTTTAACTCCATTATGGTCAGTCATCTTCTCTGAAGCTTTCTTT.